A selection of T cell receptor beta chains follows, all from one sample in a study of blood T cell repertoires in COVID-19. The protocol was immunoSEQ multiplex PCR, while the TCRdb copy is restricted to in-frame clones and leaves out a portion. The sample includes hundreds of thousands of clones, about 90% of them seen just once. Sequencing input: peripheral blood. The receptors here all came from a woman under 40 with COVID-19, enrolled during active disease. Both conserved end residues are part of each CDR3. The D gene is left open where the match is weak. The size of a clone is reported for some rows only, either as once, few or many, or as a class for expanded clones.

D: -
V: TRBV19
J: TRBJ2-7
size: -
CDR3: CASTPEDSTYEQYF
DNA: TGTGCCAGTACCCCGGAGGACAGTACCTACGAGCAGTACTTC

D: -
V: TRBV28
J: TRBJ2-5
size: -
CDR3: CASIGTTAGETQYF
DNA: TGTGCCAGCATCGGTACTACCGCGGGCGAGACCCAGTACTTC

D: -
V: TRBV2
J: TRBJ2-7
size: -
CDR3: CASTHRTYEQYF
DNA: TGTGCCAGCACTCACAGAACCTACGAGCAGTACTTC

D: TRBD1
V: TRBV5-4
J: TRBJ2-1
size: -
CDR3: CASSYQRSHTGEYNEQFF
DNA: TGTGCCAGCAGCTATCAACGGTCCCACACAGGGGAGTACAATGAGCAGTTCTTC

D: -
V: TRBV2
J: TRBJ1-1
size: -
CDR3: CASSEAGGAVNTEAFF
DNA: TGTGCCAGCAGTGAAGCTGGGGGGGCTGTGAACACTGAAGCTTTCTTT

D: TRBD2
V: TRBV6-6
J: TRBJ2-3
size: -
CDR3: CASSPGTSGRANTDTQYF
DNA: TGTGCCAGCAGTCCCGGGACTAGCGGGAGGGCAAACACAGATACGCAGTATTTT

D: -
V: TRBV5-6
J: TRBJ2-3
size: -
CDR3: CASSLKGRVTDTQYF
DNA: TGTGCCAGCAGCCTCAAGGGCAGGGTTACAGATACGCAGTATTTT

D: TRBD2
V: TRBV9
J: TRBJ2-3
size: few
CDR3: CASTSGRAETDTQYF
DNA: TGTGCCAGCACCAGCGGGAGGGCGGAGACAGATACGCAGTATTTT

D: -
V: TRBV18
J: TRBJ2-7
size: -
CDR3: CASSPPGGDEQYF
DNA: TGTGCCAGCTCACCACCTGGCGGGGACGAGCAGTACTTC

D: TRBD1
V: TRBV6-1
J: TRBJ2-1
size: -
CDR3: CASSKGTGQGVGNEQFF
DNA: TGTGCCAGCAGTAAAGGCACAGGACAGGGGGTCGGGAATGAGCAGTTCTTC

D: -
V: TRBV28
J: TRBJ2-7
size: -
CDR3: CASSLLGGTEQYF
DNA: TGTGCCAGCAGTTTATTGGGGGGTACGGAGCAGTACTTC

D: TRBD1
V: TRBV28
J: TRBJ1-1
size: -
CDR3: CASSLGTGVDTEAFF
DNA: TGTGCCAGCAGTCTCGGGACAGGGGTGGACACTGAAGCTTTCTTT

D: -
V: TRBV28
J: TRBJ2-1
size: once
CDR3: CASSTRAGPNEQFF
DNA: TGTGCCAGCAGCACCCGGGCGGGACCCAATGAGCAGTTCTTC

D: TRBD1
V: TRBV11-2
J: TRBJ1-1
size: few
CDR3: CASSSRDRAFF
DNA: TGTGCCAGCAGCTCCCGGGACAGAGCTTTCTTT

D: TRBD1
V: TRBV28
J: TRBJ2-1
size: -
CDR3: CASIGTGKSAEQFF
DNA: TGTGCCAGCATTGGGACAGGGAAATCAGCTGAGCAGTTCTTC

D: -
V: TRBV7-2
J: TRBJ2-7
size: -
CDR3: CASRESSYEQYF
DNA: TGTGCCAGCCGGGAGTCCTCCTACGAGCAGTACTTC

D: -
V: TRBV5-1
J: TRBJ1-6
size: -
CDR3: CASSPTGSSPLHF
DNA: TGCGCCAGCAGCCCCACTGGGAGTTCACCCCTCCACTTT

D: TRBD1
V: TRBV7-8
J: TRBJ1-4
size: -
CDR3: CASSLQGGEEKLFF
DNA: TGTGCCAGCAGCCTACAGGGGGGGGAAGAAAAACTGTTTTTT

D: -
V: TRBV18
J: TRBJ1-6
size: -
CDR3: CASSPGQEALRSPLHF
DNA: TGTGCCAGCTCACCCGGGCAGGAGGCCCTAAGGTCACCCCTCCACTTT

D: TRBD1
V: TRBV7-9
J: TRBJ2-7
size: -
CDR3: CASSPGQGTYEQYF
DNA: TGTGCCAGCAGCCCCGGACAGGGAACCTACGAGCAGTACTTC

D: TRBD1
V: TRBV9
J: TRBJ2-2
size: -
CDR3: CASTQTGTANTGELFF
DNA: TGTGCCAGCACCCAAACCGGGACAGCGAACACCGGGGAGCTGTTTTTT

D: -
V: TRBV18
J: TRBJ1-1
size: -
CDR3: CASSPPGAGPNTEAFF
DNA: TGTGCCAGCTCACCACCCGGCGCAGGGCCGAACACTGAAGCTTTCTTT

D: TRBD1
V: TRBV28
J: TRBJ1-1
size: -
CDR3: CASSLRGGGKAFF
DNA: TGTGCCAGCAGTCTCCGAGGAGGGGGCAAAGCTTTCTTT

D: -
V: TRBV5-4
J: TRBJ2-7
size: -
CDR3: CASSPGQTTSYEQYF
DNA: TGTGCCAGCAGCCCAGGACAGACAACCTCCTACGAGCAGTACTTC

D: -
V: TRBV19
J: TRBJ1-5
size: -
CDR3: CASSIRTELNQPQHF
DNA: TGTGCCAGTAGTATCCGAACAGAACTCAATCAGCCCCAGCATTTT

D: TRBD1
V: TRBV3-1/TRBV3-2
J: TRBJ1-6
size: -
CDR3: CASSPADRGMNSPLHF
DNA: TGTGCCAGCAGCCCCGCAGACAGGGGAATGAATTCACCCCTCCACTTT

D: -
V: TRBV5-8
J: TRBJ2-7
size: -
CDR3: CASSLVRGSYSYEQYF
DNA: TGTGCCAGCAGCTTGGTTCGGGGGAGCTACTCCTACGAGCAGTACTTC

D: -
V: TRBV18
J: TRBJ2-1
size: -
CDR3: CASSPGTPYNEQFF
DNA: TGTGCCAGCTCACCAGGGACACCCTACAATGAGCAGTTCTTC

D: TRBD2
V: TRBV27
J: TRBJ2-7
size: -
CDR3: CASSFWGEGNYEQYF
DNA: TGTGCCAGCAGCTTTTGGGGGGAGGGTAATTACGAGCAGTACTTC

D: TRBD1
V: TRBV6-6
J: TRBJ2-5
size: -
CDR3: CASSSSGTVQETQYF
DNA: TGTGCCAGCAGTTCCTCCGGGACAGTACAAGAGACCCAGTACTTC

D: TRBD1
V: TRBV6-5
J: TRBJ1-6
size: -
CDR3: CASSLYGQGTNSPLHF
DNA: TGTGCCAGCAGTTTATACGGACAGGGCACTAATTCACCCCTCCACTTT

D: TRBD1
V: TRBV7-3
J: TRBJ2-5
size: once
CDR3: CASSPTGEETQYF
DNA: TGTGCCAGCAGCCCTACAGGGGAAGAGACCCAGTACTTC

D: TRBD1
V: TRBV11-3
J: TRBJ1-1
size: -
CDR3: CASSPQTGASHTEAFF
DNA: TGTGCCAGCAGCCCGCAGACAGGGGCCTCGCACACTGAAGCTTTCTTT

D: -
V: TRBV4-1
J: TRBJ1-3
size: -
CDR3: CASSQKPSSGNTIYF
DNA: TGCGCCAGCAGCCAGAAACCGAGCTCTGGAAACACCATATATTTT

D: -
V: TRBV27
J: TRBJ1-6
size: -
CDR3: CASVSIFGINSPLHF
DNA: TGTGCCTCAGTTTCGATCTTTGGCATAAATTCACCCCTCCACTTT

D: -
V: TRBV5-4
J: TRBJ2-4
size: -
CDR3: CASGRDRENIQYF
DNA: TGTGCCAGCGGAAGAGACAGAGAAAACATTCAGTACTTC

D: TRBD1
V: TRBV6-5
J: TRBJ2-7
size: -
CDR3: CASAETGGHEQYF
DNA: TGTGCCAGCGCCGAGACAGGGGGCCACGAGCAGTACTTC

D: TRBD2
V: TRBV6-4
J: TRBJ2-1
size: -
CDR3: CATSSGVNNEQFF
DNA: TGTGCCACAAGTAGCGGGGTGAACAATGAGCAGTTCTTC

D: -
V: TRBV4-1
J: TRBJ2-7
size: once
CDR3: CASSPFSGSTSYEQYF
DNA: TGCGCCAGCAGCCCGTTTAGCGGTTCAACCTCCTACGAGCAGTACTTC

D: TRBD1
V: TRBV25-1
J: TRBJ2-1
size: -
CDR3: CASRATGGNEQFF
DNA: TGTGCCAGCAGGGCCACAGGGGGAAATGAGCAGTTCTTC